This is a list of T cell receptor beta chains from one sample in a study of cytomegalovirus exposure and HLA in healthy donors. The repertoire was sequenced with immunoSEQ multiplex PCR; TCRdb's copy has only in-frame clones and lacks some. The repertoire holds about 160,000 clones, 80% seen once, with approximately 6.8% in the top ten. Sequenced: PBMCs. These receptors were obtained from a male donor in good health and CMV-seropositive. The CDR3 runs from the conserved cysteine through the conserved F or W. Not every row has a clone size; where given, it reads once, few, many or a size class.

cdr3_length: 15
j_call: TRBJ2-5
clone_size: -
v_call: TRBV18
cdr3_aa: CASSPQTSGRETQYF

cdr3_length: 15
j_call: TRBJ2-1
clone_size: -
v_call: TRBV5-4
cdr3_aa: CASSFGVSSYNEQFF

cdr3_length: 13
j_call: TRBJ2-1
clone_size: -
v_call: TRBV11-2
cdr3_aa: CASSRSSYNEQFF

cdr3_length: 14
j_call: TRBJ2-2
clone_size: few
v_call: TRBV27
cdr3_aa: CASSPGQNTGELFF

cdr3_length: 16
j_call: TRBJ2-7
clone_size: once
v_call: TRBV12-2
cdr3_aa: CASRFLSAGASYEQYF

cdr3_length: 17
j_call: TRBJ2-7
clone_size: -
v_call: TRBV19
cdr3_aa: CASSIEGPSVGGYEQYF

cdr3_length: 14
j_call: TRBJ1-2
clone_size: -
v_call: TRBV27
cdr3_aa: CASSDMDRGYGYTF

cdr3_length: 15
j_call: TRBJ2-5
clone_size: few
v_call: TRBV2
cdr3_aa: CASSQVPTSQETQYF

cdr3_length: 18
j_call: TRBJ2-1
clone_size: -
v_call: TRBV25-1
cdr3_aa: CASSEYRLAGVSYNEQFF

cdr3_length: 13
j_call: TRBJ1-3
clone_size: -
v_call: TRBV19
cdr3_aa: CASRGDFGNTIYF

cdr3_length: 14
j_call: TRBJ2-5
clone_size: -
v_call: TRBV18
cdr3_aa: CASKLQGAEETQYF

cdr3_length: 16
j_call: TRBJ2-5
clone_size: -
v_call: TRBV11-3
cdr3_aa: CASSFDRLAGVETQYF

cdr3_length: 14
j_call: TRBJ2-3
clone_size: -
v_call: TRBV18
cdr3_aa: CASSPTSGTDTQYF

cdr3_length: 15
j_call: TRBJ2-1
clone_size: -
v_call: TRBV6-5
cdr3_aa: CASSVTSGNYNEQFF

cdr3_length: 14
j_call: TRBJ1-5
clone_size: -
v_call: TRBV18
cdr3_aa: CASSPDRNNQPQHF

cdr3_length: 15
j_call: TRBJ2-6
clone_size: -
v_call: TRBV5-1
cdr3_aa: CASSSVSSGANVLTF

cdr3_length: 14
j_call: TRBJ2-7
clone_size: -
v_call: TRBV19
cdr3_aa: CASSMVLAGGEQYF

cdr3_length: 15
j_call: TRBJ2-2
clone_size: -
v_call: TRBV5-1
cdr3_aa: CASSLRGANTGELFF

cdr3_length: 14
j_call: TRBJ2-7
clone_size: -
v_call: TRBV5-4
cdr3_aa: CASSLVAGGYEQYF

cdr3_length: 15
j_call: TRBJ2-7
clone_size: -
v_call: TRBV27
cdr3_aa: CASSRSGLAGEVRHF

cdr3_length: 14
j_call: TRBJ2-5
clone_size: -
v_call: TRBV28
cdr3_aa: CASSFPPLEETQYF

cdr3_length: 12
j_call: TRBJ1-6
clone_size: -
v_call: TRBV7-6
cdr3_aa: CASGTRNSPLHF

cdr3_length: 11
j_call: TRBJ1-1
clone_size: -
v_call: TRBV6-5
cdr3_aa: CASSTGTEAFF

cdr3_length: 16
j_call: TRBJ1-5
clone_size: once
v_call: TRBV18
cdr3_aa: CASSGTGPSSNQPQHF

cdr3_length: 13
j_call: TRBJ1-1
clone_size: -
v_call: TRBV6-1
cdr3_aa: CASRATGNTEAFF

cdr3_length: 15
j_call: TRBJ2-2
clone_size: -
v_call: TRBV19
cdr3_aa: CASSIRGQGAGELFF

cdr3_length: 13
j_call: TRBJ2-3
clone_size: few
v_call: TRBV30
cdr3_aa: CAWSKREGDTQYF

cdr3_length: 12
j_call: TRBJ2-5
clone_size: -
v_call: TRBV7-2
cdr3_aa: CASSYQGETQYF

cdr3_length: 13
j_call: TRBJ2-5
clone_size: -
v_call: TRBV21-1
cdr3_aa: CASNKNRDETQYF

cdr3_length: 20
j_call: TRBJ2-4
clone_size: -
v_call: TRBV5-1
cdr3_aa: CASSYQPGQGPLSSRNIQYF

cdr3_length: 13
j_call: TRBJ1-2
clone_size: -
v_call: TRBV6-1
cdr3_aa: CASRIQGNYGYTF

cdr3_length: 16
j_call: TRBJ1-5
clone_size: -
v_call: TRBV7-8
cdr3_aa: CASSPQGAGSNQPQHF

cdr3_length: 18
j_call: TRBJ2-7
clone_size: -
v_call: TRBV28
cdr3_aa: CASSWQTTSEGSSYEQYF

cdr3_length: 15
j_call: -
clone_size: -
v_call: TRBV5-1
cdr3_aa: CASSLDGQRVYEQYF

cdr3_length: 16
j_call: TRBJ2-2
clone_size: -
v_call: TRBV27
cdr3_aa: CASARLAGGNTGELFF

cdr3_length: 19
j_call: TRBJ2-1
clone_size: -
v_call: TRBV4-2
cdr3_aa: CASSPQTSGRTSSYNEQFF

cdr3_length: 14
j_call: TRBJ1-5
clone_size: -
v_call: TRBV7-3
cdr3_aa: CASSLDRGGQPQHF

cdr3_length: 13
j_call: TRBJ2-1
clone_size: once
v_call: TRBV7-2
cdr3_aa: CASSSRGRGEQFF

cdr3_length: 15
j_call: TRBJ2-2
clone_size: -
v_call: TRBV28
cdr3_aa: CASSFWTEVTGELFF

cdr3_length: 14
j_call: TRBJ2-7
clone_size: once
v_call: TRBV2
cdr3_aa: CASIPGTGGHEQYF

cdr3_length: 15
j_call: TRBJ1-3
clone_size: few
v_call: TRBV5-8
cdr3_aa: CASSLVANSGNTIYF

cdr3_length: 12
j_call: TRBJ2-7
clone_size: -
v_call: TRBV28
cdr3_aa: CASSWGPHEQYF

cdr3_length: 14
j_call: TRBJ2-4
clone_size: -
v_call: TRBV27
cdr3_aa: CASSPALQGNIQYF

cdr3_length: 16
j_call: TRBJ1-5
clone_size: -
v_call: TRBV6-1
cdr3_aa: CASSGQGEGGNQPQHF

cdr3_length: 17
j_call: TRBJ2-5
clone_size: once
v_call: TRBV7-3
cdr3_aa: CASSFWSLAGGGETQYF

cdr3_length: 14
j_call: TRBJ2-7
clone_size: -
v_call: TRBV30
cdr3_aa: CAWSDLTPKGEQYF

cdr3_length: 12
j_call: TRBJ2-3
clone_size: -
v_call: TRBV2
cdr3_aa: CASPASTDTQYF

cdr3_length: 15
j_call: TRBJ2-3
clone_size: -
v_call: TRBV5-1
cdr3_aa: CASSQLAGGPDTQYF

cdr3_length: 17
j_call: TRBJ2-1
clone_size: -
v_call: TRBV14
cdr3_aa: CASSQVAGRDPYNEQFF

cdr3_length: 13
j_call: TRBJ1-2
clone_size: -
v_call: TRBV7-6
cdr3_aa: CASSLYQGDGYTF

cdr3_length: 15
j_call: TRBJ2-2
clone_size: once
v_call: TRBV5-1
cdr3_aa: CASSLRGGVGGELFF

cdr3_length: 15
j_call: TRBJ1-2
clone_size: -
v_call: TRBV18
cdr3_aa: CASSPSQGSDYGYTF

cdr3_length: 13
j_call: TRBJ2-7
clone_size: few
v_call: TRBV30
cdr3_aa: CAWSLAGSYEQYF